The 25 T cell receptor beta chains listed next were all sequenced from one sample in a study of identical twins. Using its own MiXCR run on the 5' RACE reads, TCRdb lists one record per CDR3 protein. The profile shows fewer than 900,000 distinct CDR3 sequences, around 21% of them singletons. These data were likewise used in another study, on T cells expressing NK-cell markers.

The specimen sequenced was PBMCs. Receptors were obtained from a woman between 18 and 30 years old in good health.

This chain uses TRBV2 with TRBJ2-1; 10 bases line up with TRBD1. Germline loops: CDR1 SNHLY, CDR2 FYNNEI. The CDR3 length is 12 residues. V was clipped by 11 bases and J by 8 bases; unmatched bases: 6. In DNA form, the CDR3 reads TGTGCCGGTCGGGACAGGGGCGATGAGCAGTTCTTC. It specifies CAGRDRGDEQFF.

This clonotype was recorded a few times. The chain combines TRBV6-4 with TRBJ2-1, with unresolved D. The CDR3 loop spans 15 amino acids. Trimming took off 6 bases at V and 0 bases at J, with 12 bases between the two ends. Germline CDR1 reads MRHNA; CDR2 reads SNTAGT. For the CDR3, the DNA is TGTGCCAGCAGCGCTACCTTTAGCTCCTACAATGAGCAGTTCTTC. As protein: CASSATFSSYNEQFF.

The chain has TRBV9 and TRBJ2-5, with 8 nucleotides matching TRBD2. Germline V gene lookup returns CDR1 SGDLS and CDR2 YYNGEE. The CDR3 spans 14 residues. Losses at the gene ends were 3 bases for V and 5 bases for J; bases not matched to a gene: 6. The CDR3 here is CASSAGGSRETQYF. In DNA form, the CDR3 reads TGTGCCAGCAGCGCGGGAGGGTCCCGGGAGACCCAGTACTTC.

A single count supports this clonotype. V and J are TRBV10-3 and TRBJ1-2, with 9 positions matching TRBD1. The V and J ends lost 7 bases and 1 base, in that order; junction bases with no gene match: 7. Germline-derived CDR1 and CDR2 are ENHRY and SYGVKD. This CDR3 region has 15 residues. The CDR3 region is CAITEQGASNYGYTF. DNA of the CDR3: TGTGCCATCACTGAACAGGGGGCCAGTAACTATGGCTACACCTTC.

This chain connects TRBV20-1 to TRBJ2-1; tentatively, D is TRBD1 (5 bases). CDR1 is DFQATT and CDR2 is SNEGSKA in the germline V gene (reference sequence). The CDR3 runs to 15 residues. Trimming shortened V by 3 bases and J by 7 bases, and 19 bases separated the two germline ends. CDR3 sequence: CSASGGSTRQNEQFF. DNA of the CDR3: TGCAGTGCTAGCGGTGGGTCCACCAGACAGAATGAGCAGTTCTTC.

This chain links TRBV10-1 with TRBJ2-5; a possible D gene is TRBD1 (6 bases). CDR3 size: 14 residues. V lost 3 bases to trimming and J lost 5 bases, with 13 bases between them. The germline CDR1 and CDR2 sequences are WNHNN and SYGVQD (reference sequence). The CDR3 DNA follows: TGCGCCAGCAGTGAATTGACAGGTTCGGAGACCCAGTACTTC. Translating gives CASSELTGSETQYF.

The chain employs TRBV5-1 and TRBJ1-5; D remains unclear. This CDR3 region has 13 residues. Germline V gene lookup returns CDR1 SGHRS and CDR2 YFSETQ. The ends were cut back, 2 bases at V and 1 base at J, with 4 bases in the middle. This chain's CDR3 is CASSFVSNQPQHF. The DNA of the CDR3 is TGCGCCAGCAGCTTTGTGAGCAATCAGCCCCAGCATTTT.

This clonotype was seen only a few times. This chain joins TRBV6-4 and TRBJ2-7; D is tentatively TRBD1 or TRBD2 (5 bases each). This CDR3 spans 15 amino acids. The V end lost 6 bases, the J end lost 0 bases, and 15 bases lay between the germline ends. Germline CDR1 and CDR2: MRHNA and SNTAGT. CDR3 sequence: CASRALGVDSYEQYF. Written as DNA, the CDR3 is TGTGCCAGCAGGGCTTTGGGGGTAGACTCCTACGAGCAGTACTTC.

A few counts support this clonotype. V is TRBV5-5 and J is TRBJ1-4; D is possibly TRBD1 (5 bases). The CDR3 has 13 amino acids. V was trimmed by 5 bases and J by 4 bases, leaving 9 bases between them. Looked up from germline, CDR1 is SGHKS and CDR2 is YYEKEE (reference sequence). The CDR3 nucleotides are TGTGCCAGCAGGGGGACCTTTAATGAAAAACTGTTTTTT. It translates to CASRGTFNEKLFF.

This chain links TRBV7-3 with TRBJ2-2; D ambiguous. The length of the CDR3 is 13 residues. With 2 bases removed from V and 6 bases from J, the gap between germline ends came to 7 bases. The V gene's germline CDR1 is SGHTA and CDR2 FQGTGA. The CDR3 DNA reads as TGTGCCAGCAGCTTATTGGCCCCCGGGGAGCTGTTTTTT. This gives the protein CASSLLAPGELFF.

The table lists this clonotype with a few counts. V and J are TRBV20-1 and TRBJ2-2; no reliable D call. CDR3 length: 15 amino acids. Trimming removed 0 bases from V and 4 bases from J, with 12 bases in between. Per the germline V gene, CDR1 is DFQATT and CDR2 is SNEGSKA (reference sequence). As DNA, the CDR3 is TGCAGTGCTAGAGATTTCTACCGAGGCACCGGGGAGCTGTTTTTT. It translates to CSARDFYRGTGELFF.

In its sample, this clonotype was seen many times. The chain uses TRBV5-1 and TRBJ2-7; D possibly corresponds to TRBD2 (5 bases). The CDR3 consists of 14 residues. Germline lookup yields CDR1 SGHRS and CDR2 YFSETQ. V lost 1 base and J lost 0, with 8 bases in between. CDR3 nucleotide sequence: TGCGCCAGCAGCTTGTTGGGGAGCTCCTACGAGCAGTACTTC. It translates to CASSLLGSSYEQYF.

This clonotype was observed at least ten times. The CDR3 coding sequence is TGTGCCAGCAGTTATGTCTCGAGGTTGAACACTGAAGCTTTCTTT. This gives the protein CASSYVSRLNTEAFF. J is TRBJ1-1 and V is TRBV6-2 or TRBV6-3, with D hard to call. The length of the CDR3 is 15 residues. The germline V and J ends were trimmed by 3 bases and 0 bases, with 11 bases remaining between them. Germline CDR1 reads MNHEY; CDR2 reads SVGEGT.

The genes are TRBV15 and TRBJ1-5, with 7 bases that match TRBD1. Germline values: CDR1 LNHNV, CDR2 YYDKDF (reference sequence). The V and J ends lost 3 bases and 2 bases, in that order; junction bases with no gene match: 4. The CDR3 extends over 15 amino acids. CDR3 bases: TGTGCCACCAGCAGCCGGACAGGCCGCAATCAGCCCCAGCATTTT. It translates to CATSSRTGRNQPQHF.

The V call is TRBV6-1, the J call TRBJ1-2; D is ambiguous. V was clipped by 3 bases and J by 6 bases, with 14 bases between them. Germline CDR1 reads MNHNS; CDR2 reads SASEGT. The CDR3 sequence is 14 residues long. CDR3 amino acids: CASSDRSARDGYTF. DNA of the CDR3: TGTGCCAGCAGTGACCGGAGTGCGAGGGATGGCTACACCTTC.

J is TRBJ2-1 and V is TRBV5-1; possible D gene TRBD2, 6 bases. Per the germline V gene, CDR1 is SGHRS and CDR2 is YFSETQ. V lost 2 bases, J lost 8 bases, and 17 bases lay in between. The CDR3 has 15 residues. The CDR3 spells CASSFGLARRDEQFF. The CDR3, as DNA: TGCGCCAGCAGCTTTGGGCTAGCGCGACGCGATGAGCAGTTCTTC.

The chain uses TRBV5-6 and TRBJ2-2; the D is unclear. Germline V CDR1 and CDR2: SGHDT, YYEEEE. V dropped 0 bases and J dropped 4 bases, with 10 bases sitting between them. The CDR3 is 15 residues long. The CDR3 sequence: CASSLVHYRTGELFF. Written as DNA, the CDR3 is TGTGCCAGCAGCTTGGTTCACTACCGCACCGGGGAGCTGTTTTTT.

This clonotype was observed a few times. The J gene is TRBJ2-7, the V gene TRBV20-1; 9 nucleotides line up with TRBD2. The CDR3 has 13 residues. V lost 2 bases and J lost 4; bases outside the gene matches: 3. Per the germline V gene, CDR1 is DFQATT and CDR2 is SNEGSKA (reference sequence). The CDR3 loop reads CSARLAGKYEQYF. The CDR3 region has the DNA TGCAGTGCTAGACTAGCGGGGAAGTACGAGCAGTACTTC.

The sample holds a few counts of this clonotype. This chain uses TRBV4-3 with TRBJ1-1, with no clear D. The V end was cut by 1 base, the J end by 0 bases, with 9 bases between. This CDR3 has 15 residues. From germline, CDR1 is LGHNA and CDR2 YSLEER. CDR3 in amino acids: CASSQVQMMNTEAFF. CDR3 in DNA: TGCGCCAGCAGCCAAGTGCAGATGATGAACACTGAAGCTTTCTTT.

This clonotype appeared once. This chain uses TRBV10-2 with TRBJ2-2; D may correspond to TRBD1 or TRBD2 (5 bases each). The CDR3 extends over 15 amino acids. Trimming took off 7 bases at V and 4 bases at J, with 16 bases between the two ends. Germline-derived CDR1 and CDR2 are WSHSY and SAAADI. CDR3 loop: CASIPGRSPTGELFF. CDR3 nucleotide sequence: TGCGCCAGCATACCGGGACGCTCGCCCACCGGGGAGCTGTTTTTT.

The rearrangement uses TRBV7-8 and TRBJ2-7; 10 bases are shared with TRBD1. The CDR3 sequence is 15 residues long. V dropped 8 bases and J dropped 7; count of bases not matched to a gene: 14. Looked up from germline, CDR1 is SGHVS and CDR2 is FQNEAQ. In DNA form, the CDR3 reads TGTGCCAGCGGCCTCTGGGGGACAGGGGCAGGTGAGCAGTACTTC. Protein: CASGLWGTGAGEQYF.

Only a few counts were recorded for this clonotype. The genes are TRBV6-2 or TRBV6-3 and TRBJ2-7; D is uncertain. This CDR3 contains 13 residues. The V end was cut by 3 bases, the J end by 0 bases, with 6 bases between. Germline CDR1 is MNHEY and CDR2 is SVGEGT. The CDR3 protein is CASSYPSSYEQYF. CDR3 bases: TGTGCCAGCAGTTATCCGAGCTCCTACGAGCAGTACTTC.

The rearrangement links TRBV4-2 to TRBJ2-1; 7 nucleotides agree with TRBD1. This CDR3 is built from 15 residues. J gave up 7 bases and V 4 bases, and 10 bases lay outside the gene matches. Germline V gene data show CDR1 as LGHNA and CDR2 as YNFKEQ. CDR3 in amino acids: CASSRDRVPGNEQFF. CDR3 bases: TGTGCCAGCAGCCGAGACAGGGTGCCGGGGAATGAGCAGTTCTTC.

In its sample, this clonotype was seen a few times. The gene calls are TRBV7-8 and TRBJ1-4; 7 bases align to TRBD1. The V segment lost 5 bases and the J segment 10 bases; nucleotides outside the gene matches: 10. Per germline, CDR1 SGHVS and CDR2 FQNEAQ. CDR3 length: 14 amino acids. The chain's CDR3 is CASSADRVYGKLFF. In DNA, the CDR3 is TGTGCCAGCAGCGCCGACAGGGTGTATGGAAAACTGTTTTTT.

DNA for the CDR3: TGTGCCAGCAGCCCTTGGACTAGCGGGGATACGCAGTATTTT. This translates into CASSPWTSGDTQYF. The rearrangement uses TRBV7-2 and TRBJ2-3; 11 nucleotides line up with TRBD2. In germline, CDR1 is SGHTA, CDR2 FQGNSA. The CDR3 is made up of 14 amino acids. Trimming at V came to 5 bases and at J to 6 bases, leaving 4 bases not matched to a gene.